This TCR beta chain derives from a study of blood T cells in healthy people across ages. The V gene lost 0 bases and the J gene lost 0 bases, with 12 bases spanning the gap. The CDR3 totals 17 residues. From germline, CDR1 is SGHAT and CDR2 FQNNGV. For the second PCR, which ran for about 7 to 12 cycles, a sample-barcoded 5' primer and a J-beta primer mix were used. TCRdb reanalysed the 5' RACE reads using MiXCR and keeps one entry per CDR3 protein. The sample records hundreds of thousands of distinct CDR3 sequences, just over 55% being singletons. The clonotype comes from a man aged 40-49 years in good health. The source material was blood. The chain links TRBV11-2 to TRBJ2-4, with D unresolved. Written as DNA, the CDR3 is TGTGCCAGCAGCTTAGATTCGCGAGAATTAGCCAAAAACATTCAGTACTTC. Translated: CASSLDSRELAKNIQYF.